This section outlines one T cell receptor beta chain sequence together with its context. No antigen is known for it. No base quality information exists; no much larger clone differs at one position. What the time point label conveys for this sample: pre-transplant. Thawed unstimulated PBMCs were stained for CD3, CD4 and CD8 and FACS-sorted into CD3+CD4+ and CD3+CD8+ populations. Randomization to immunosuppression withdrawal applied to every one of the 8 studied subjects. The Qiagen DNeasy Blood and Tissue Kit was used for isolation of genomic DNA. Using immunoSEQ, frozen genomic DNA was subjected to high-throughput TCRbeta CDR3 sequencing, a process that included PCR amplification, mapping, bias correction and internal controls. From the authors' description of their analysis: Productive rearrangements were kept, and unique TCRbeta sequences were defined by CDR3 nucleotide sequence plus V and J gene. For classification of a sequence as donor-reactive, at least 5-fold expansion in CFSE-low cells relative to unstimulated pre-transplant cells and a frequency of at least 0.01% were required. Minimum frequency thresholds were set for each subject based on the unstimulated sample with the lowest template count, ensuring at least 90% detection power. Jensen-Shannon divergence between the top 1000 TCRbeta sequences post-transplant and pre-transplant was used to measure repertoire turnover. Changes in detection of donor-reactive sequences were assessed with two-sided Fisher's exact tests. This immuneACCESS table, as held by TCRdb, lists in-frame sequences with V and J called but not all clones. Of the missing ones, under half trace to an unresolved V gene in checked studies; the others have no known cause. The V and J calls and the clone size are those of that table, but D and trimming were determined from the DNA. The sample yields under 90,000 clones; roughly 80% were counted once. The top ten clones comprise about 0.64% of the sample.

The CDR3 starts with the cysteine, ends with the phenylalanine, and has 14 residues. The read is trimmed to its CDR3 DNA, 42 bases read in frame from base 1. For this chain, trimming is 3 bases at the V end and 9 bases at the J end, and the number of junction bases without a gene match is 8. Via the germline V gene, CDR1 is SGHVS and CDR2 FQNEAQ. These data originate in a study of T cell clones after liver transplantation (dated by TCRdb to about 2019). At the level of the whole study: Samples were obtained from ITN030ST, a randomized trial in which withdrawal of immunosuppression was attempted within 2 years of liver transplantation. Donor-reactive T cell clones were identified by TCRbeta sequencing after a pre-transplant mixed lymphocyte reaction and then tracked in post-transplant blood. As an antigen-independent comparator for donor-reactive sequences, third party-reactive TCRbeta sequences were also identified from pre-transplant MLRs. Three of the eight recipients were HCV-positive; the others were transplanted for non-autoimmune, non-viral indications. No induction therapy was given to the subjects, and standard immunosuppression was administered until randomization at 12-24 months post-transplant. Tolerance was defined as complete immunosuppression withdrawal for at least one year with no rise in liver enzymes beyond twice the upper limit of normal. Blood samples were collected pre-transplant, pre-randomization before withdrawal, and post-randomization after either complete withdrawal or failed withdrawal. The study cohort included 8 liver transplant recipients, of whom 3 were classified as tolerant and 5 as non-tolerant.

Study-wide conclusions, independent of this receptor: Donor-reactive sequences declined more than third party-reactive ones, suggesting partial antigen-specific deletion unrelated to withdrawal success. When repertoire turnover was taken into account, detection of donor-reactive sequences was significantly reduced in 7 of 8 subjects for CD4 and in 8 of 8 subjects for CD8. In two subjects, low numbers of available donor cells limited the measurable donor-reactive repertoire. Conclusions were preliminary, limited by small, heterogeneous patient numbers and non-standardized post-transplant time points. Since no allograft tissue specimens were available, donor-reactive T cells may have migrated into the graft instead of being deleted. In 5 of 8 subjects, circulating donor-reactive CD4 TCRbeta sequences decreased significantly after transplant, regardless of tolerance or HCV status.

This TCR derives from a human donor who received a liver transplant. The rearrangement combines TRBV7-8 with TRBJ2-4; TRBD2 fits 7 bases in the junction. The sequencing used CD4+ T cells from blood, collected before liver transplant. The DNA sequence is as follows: TGTGCCAGCAGCTTTCGGAGAGGGGAGGGCATTCAGTACTTC. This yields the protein CASSFRRGEGIQYF.